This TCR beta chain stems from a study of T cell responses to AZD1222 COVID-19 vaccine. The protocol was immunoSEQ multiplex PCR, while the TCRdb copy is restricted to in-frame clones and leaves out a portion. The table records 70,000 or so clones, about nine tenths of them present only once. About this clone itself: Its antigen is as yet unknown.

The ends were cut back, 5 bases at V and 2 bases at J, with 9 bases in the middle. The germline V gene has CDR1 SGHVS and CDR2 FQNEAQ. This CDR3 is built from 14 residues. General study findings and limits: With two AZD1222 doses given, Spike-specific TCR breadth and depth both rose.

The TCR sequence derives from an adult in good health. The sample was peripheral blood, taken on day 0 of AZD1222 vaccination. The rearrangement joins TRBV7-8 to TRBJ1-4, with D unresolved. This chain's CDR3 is CASSPTWTNEKLFF. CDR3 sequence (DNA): TGTGCCAGCAGCCCGACGTGGACTAATGAAAAACTGTTTTTT.